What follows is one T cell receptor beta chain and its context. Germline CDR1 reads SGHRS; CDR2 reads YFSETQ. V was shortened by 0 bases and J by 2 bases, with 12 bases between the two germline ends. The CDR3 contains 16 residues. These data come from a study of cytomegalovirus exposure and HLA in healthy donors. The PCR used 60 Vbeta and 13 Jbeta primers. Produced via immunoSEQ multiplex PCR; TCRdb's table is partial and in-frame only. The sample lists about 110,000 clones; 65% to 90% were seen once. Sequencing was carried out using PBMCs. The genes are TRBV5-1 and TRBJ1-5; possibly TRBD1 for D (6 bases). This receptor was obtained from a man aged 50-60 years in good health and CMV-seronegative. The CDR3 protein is CASSLEGGGGNQPQHF. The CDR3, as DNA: TGCGCCAGCAGCTTGGAAGGGGGGGGAGGCAATCAGCCCCAGCATTTT.